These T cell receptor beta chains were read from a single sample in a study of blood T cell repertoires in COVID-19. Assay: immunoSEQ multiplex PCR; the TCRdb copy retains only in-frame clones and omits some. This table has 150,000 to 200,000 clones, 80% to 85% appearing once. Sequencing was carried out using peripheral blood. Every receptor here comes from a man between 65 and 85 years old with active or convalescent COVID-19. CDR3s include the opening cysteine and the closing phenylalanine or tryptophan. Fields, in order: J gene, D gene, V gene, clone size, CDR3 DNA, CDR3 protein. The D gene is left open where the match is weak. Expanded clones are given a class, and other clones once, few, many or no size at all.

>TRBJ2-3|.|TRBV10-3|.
TGTGCCATCAGTGAGTCAAGGGGTTCGACAGATACGCAGTATTTT
CAISESRGSTDTQYF
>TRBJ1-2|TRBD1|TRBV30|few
TGTGCCTGGGTCTGGGGCAGGGGGCGAATTGGCTACACCTTC
CAWVWGRGRIGYTF
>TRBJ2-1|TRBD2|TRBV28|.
TGTGCCAGCAGTTTGCCTAGCGGGAATGAGCAGTTCTTC
CASSLPSGNEQFF
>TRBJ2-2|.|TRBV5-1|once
TGCGCCAGCAGGGAGGTAACCGGGGAGCTGTTTTTT
CASREVTGELFF
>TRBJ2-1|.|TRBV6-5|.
TGTGCCAGCAGTTCCTCATGGGGCTTGTCCTACAATGAGCAGTTCTTC
CASSSSWGLSYNEQFF
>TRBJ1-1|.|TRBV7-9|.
TGTGCCAGCACCTATAGGCGGGGGGCACTCAACACTGAAGCTTTCTTT
CASTYRRGALNTEAFF
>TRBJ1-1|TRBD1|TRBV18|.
TGTGCCAGCTCACCATCAGGACAGGGCGGCTCTGAAGCTTTCTTT
CASSPSGQGGSEAFF
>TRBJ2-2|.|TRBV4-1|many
TGCGCCAGCAGCGCCCGGGACACTCAAAGAGTGTACACCGGGGAGCTGTTTTTT
CASSARDTQRVYTGELFF
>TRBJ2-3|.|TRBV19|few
TGTGCCAGTCTTACGTTGGGCAACACAGATACGCAGTATTTT
CASLTLGNTDTQYF
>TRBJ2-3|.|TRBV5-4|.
TGTGCCAGCAGCCAGGCCGATACGCAGTATTTT
CASSQADTQYF
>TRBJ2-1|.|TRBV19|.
TGTGCCAGTAGTATAGATCATGCAATAGTCACTCCCTACAATGAGCAGTTCTTC
CASSIDHAIVTPYNEQFF
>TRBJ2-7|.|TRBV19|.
TGTGCCAGTAGTATGGGGAGGGGGAGCAACGAGCAGTACTTC
CASSMGRGSNEQYF
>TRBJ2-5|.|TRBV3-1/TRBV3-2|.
TGTGCCAGCAGCCAGGAGTGGGGGGTTCGAGAGACCCAGTACTTC
CASSQEWGVRETQYF
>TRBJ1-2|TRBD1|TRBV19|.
TGTGCCAGTCTCCGGGACAGGGAAAACTATGGCTACACCTTC
CASLRDRENYGYTF
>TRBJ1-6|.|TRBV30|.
TGTGCCTGGGGGCGGGCACCCCTCCACTTT
CAWGRAPLHF
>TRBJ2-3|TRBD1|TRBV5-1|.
TGCGCCAGCAGCTTGGCCCGGACAGGGGAAGATACGCAGTATTTT
CASSLARTGEDTQYF
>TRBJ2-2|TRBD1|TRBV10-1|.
TGCGCCAGCAGCCGACAGGGGACCGGGGAGCTGTTTTTT
CASSRQGTGELFF
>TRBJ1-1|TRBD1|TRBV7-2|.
TGTGCCAGCAGACGGACAGGGGTGAACACTGAAGCTTTCTTT
CASRRTGVNTEAFF
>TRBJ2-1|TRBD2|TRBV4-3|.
TGCGCCAGCAGCCAAGAAACGGGGGGCTCCTACAATGAGCAGTTCTTC
CASSQETGGSYNEQFF
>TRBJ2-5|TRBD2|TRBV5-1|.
TGCGCCAGCAGCGGGGGGCGGGAGGGCCCATTAAAGACCCAGTACTTC
CASSGGREGPLKTQYF
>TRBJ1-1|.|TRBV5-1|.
TGCGCCAGCAGCTTGGTCAGGACTATCTCGAACACTGAAGCTTTCTTT
CASSLVRTISNTEAFF
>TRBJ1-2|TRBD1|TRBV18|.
TGTGCCAGCTCACCAATCCCCGAGGGGGCGCGGAGCTATGGCTACACCTTC
CASSPIPEGARSYGYTF
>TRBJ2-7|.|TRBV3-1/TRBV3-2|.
TGTGCCAGCAGCCAAGATGTCAGGCCCTACGAGCAGTACTTC
CASSQDVRPYEQYF
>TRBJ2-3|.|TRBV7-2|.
TGTGCCAGCAGCTTATACAGGGCCACAGATACGCAGTATTTT
CASSLYRATDTQYF
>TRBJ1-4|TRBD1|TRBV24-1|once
TGTGCCACCAGTGATTCAGGACAGGGGGACGAAAAACTGTTTTTT
CATSDSGQGDEKLFF
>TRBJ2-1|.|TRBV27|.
TGTGCCAGCAGTCCCTCAACTAGTCACAATGAGCAGTTCTTC
CASSPSTSHNEQFF
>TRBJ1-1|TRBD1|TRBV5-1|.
TGCGCCAGCAGCAAGGAACAGGGGGCAAACACTGAAGCTTTCTTT
CASSKEQGANTEAFF
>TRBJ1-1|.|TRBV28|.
TGTGCCAGCAGTTTTGGGGGGGCAAGGAACACTGAAGCTTTCTTT
CASSFGGARNTEAFF
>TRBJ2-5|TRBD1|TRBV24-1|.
TGTGCCACCAGCATAACAGGGGACGTAGAGACCCAGTACTTC
CATSITGDVETQYF
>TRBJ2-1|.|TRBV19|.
TGTGCCAGTAGCCGCCGCGTGGACTCCGAAAACAATGAGCAGTTCTTC
CASSRRVDSENNEQFF
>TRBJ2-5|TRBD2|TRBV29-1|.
TGCAGCGTTGAAGGGACTAGCGGGAGTGAGACCCAGTACTTC
CSVEGTSGSETQYF
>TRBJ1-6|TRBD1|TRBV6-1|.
TGTGCCAGCAGTGTCGACAGGGAATTGCTTTATTCACCCCTCCACTTT
CASSVDRELLYSPLHF
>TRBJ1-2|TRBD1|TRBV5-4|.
TGTGCCAGCAGCCACCCGGGACAGCCCGTTGATGGCTACACCTTC
CASSHPGQPVDGYTF
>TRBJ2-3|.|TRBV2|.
TGTGCCAGCAGTGACATGGCCTTAGATACGCAGTATTTT
CASSDMALDTQYF
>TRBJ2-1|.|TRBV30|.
TGTGCCTGGAGTCTCAGGCTGGACTGGCGGGGCAACAATGAGCAGTTCTTC
CAWSLRLDWRGNNEQFF
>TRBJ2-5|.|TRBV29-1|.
TGCAGCGTTGGAACGGGGGAGACCCAGTACTTC
CSVGTGETQYF
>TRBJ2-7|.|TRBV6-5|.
TGTGCCAGCAGTTACCGGGTCGGCCAGCTCTACGAGCAGTACTTC
CASSYRVGQLYEQYF
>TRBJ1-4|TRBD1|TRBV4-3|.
TGCGCCAGCAGCCAACGTCCCGGGACAGGGTATGAAAAACTGTTTTTT
CASSQRPGTGYEKLFF
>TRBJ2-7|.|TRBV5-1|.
TGCGCCAGCAGCTTGACAGGTTGGGCCCGGGAGCAGTACTTC
CASSLTGWAREQYF
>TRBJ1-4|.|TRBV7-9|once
TGTGCCAGCAGCGGTGGAGCTGCAACTAATGAAAAACTGTTTTTT
CASSGGAATNEKLFF
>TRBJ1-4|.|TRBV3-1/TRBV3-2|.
TGTGCCAGCAGCGCACGTACGGGTGAAAAACTGTTTTTT
CASSARTGEKLFF
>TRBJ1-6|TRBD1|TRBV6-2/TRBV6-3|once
TGTGCCAGCAGTTACTCCCGGACAGGGTGGAATTCACCCCTCCACTTT
CASSYSRTGWNSPLHF
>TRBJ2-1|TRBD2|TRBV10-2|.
TGCGCCAGCACCCTCTCTGGAGCGGGGTCCTACAATGAGCAGTTCTTC
CASTLSGAGSYNEQFF
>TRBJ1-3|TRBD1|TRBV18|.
TGTGCCAGCTCACCCAGGATGACAGGGGTTTCTGGAAACACCATATATTTT
CASSPRMTGVSGNTIYF
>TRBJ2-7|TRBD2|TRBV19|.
TGTGCCAGTGGGACTAGCGGAACAACCTACGAGCAGTACTTC
CASGTSGTTYEQYF
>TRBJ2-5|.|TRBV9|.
TGTGCCAGCAGCTTTACTTCCGGGGTGCCAGAGACCCAGTACTTC
CASSFTSGVPETQYF
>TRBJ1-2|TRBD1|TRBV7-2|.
TGTGCCAGCAGCCAAGCAGGGGGCCGGGACTATGGCTACACCTTC
CASSQAGGRDYGYTF
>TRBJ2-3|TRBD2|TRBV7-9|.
TGTGCCAGCACCCTTAGCGGGGGGGGCGCAGATACGCAGTATTTT
CASTLSGGGADTQYF
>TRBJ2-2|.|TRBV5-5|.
TGTGCCAGCAGCTTGGCAGGGCCGAACACCGGGGAGCTGTTTTTT
CASSLAGPNTGELFF
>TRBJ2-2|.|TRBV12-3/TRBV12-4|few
TGTGCCTCAGGGGTGGGGGTCACCGGGGAGCTGTTTTTT
CASGVGVTGELFF
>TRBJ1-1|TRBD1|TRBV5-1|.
TGCGCCAGCAGCTTTATGGGACAGGGGAGCACTGAAGCTTTCTTT
CASSFMGQGSTEAFF
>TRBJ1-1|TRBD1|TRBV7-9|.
TGTGCCAGCAGCTTAGTAGGGCAGGGGGCCTTTGAAGCTTTCTTT
CASSLVGQGAFEAFF
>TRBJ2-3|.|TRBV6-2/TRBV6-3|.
TGTGCCAGCAGCTCCCGCCAGGGTACTAGCACAGATACGCAGTATTTT
CASSSRQGTSTDTQYF
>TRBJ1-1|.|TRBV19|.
TGTGCCAGTAGTCTTCCGCCCGGCGGAGATATGAACACTGAAGCTTTCTTT
CASSLPPGGDMNTEAFF
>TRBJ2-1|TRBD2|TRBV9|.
TGTGCCAGCAGCGCACATGGGGGGGGATACTACAATGAGCAGTTCTTC
CASSAHGGGYYNEQFF
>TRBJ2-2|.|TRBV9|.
TGTGCCAGCAGCGTAGATGTGGGGGGAAGGATGGCCGGGGAGCTGTTTTTT
CASSVDVGGRMAGELFF
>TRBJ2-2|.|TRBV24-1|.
TGTGCCACCAGTGATGCGGACAGAAACACCGGGGAGCTGTTTTTT
CATSDADRNTGELFF